Listed below are T cell receptor beta chains from one sample, sequenced in a study of beta chain features in type 1 diabetes. TCRdb's table, derived via immunoSEQ multiplex PCR, lists solely in-frame clones and lacks some. This table has more than 100,000 clones, 16% appearing once. The source material was central memory CD4+ T cells from blood. These TCRs come from a man younger than 45 with type 1 diabetes. The CDR3 runs from the conserved cysteine through the conserved F or W. Fields, in order: D gene, V gene, J gene, clone size, CDR3 protein, CDR3 DNA. D genes are given only for firm matches. Clone sizes are given selectively: once, few, many, or a class where the clone is expanded.

D gene: -
V gene: TRBV5-1
J gene: TRBJ2-7
clone size: few
CDR3 protein: CASSPGFTYEQYF
CDR3 DNA: TGCGCCAGCAGCCCCGGGTTTACCTACGAGCAGTACTTC

D gene: TRBD1
V gene: TRBV18
J gene: TRBJ1-6
clone size: -
CDR3 protein: CASSPDRGASPLHF
CDR3 DNA: TGTGCCAGCTCACCCGACAGGGGGGCATCACCCCTCCACTTT

D gene: -
V gene: TRBV29-1
J gene: TRBJ1-1
clone size: few
CDR3 protein: CSASTVEAFF
CDR3 DNA: TGCAGCGCCAGCACAGTTGAAGCTTTCTTT

D gene: -
V gene: TRBV7-8
J gene: TRBJ2-1
clone size: -
CDR3 protein: CASSLAGRSYNEQFF
CDR3 DNA: TGTGCCAGCAGCTTAGCGGGGCGCTCCTACAATGAGCAGTTCTTC

D gene: TRBD1
V gene: TRBV5-4
J gene: TRBJ2-5
clone size: -
CDR3 protein: CASSSQGAGETQYF
CDR3 DNA: TGTGCCAGCAGCTCACAGGGGGCGGGCGAGACCCAGTACTTC

D gene: TRBD1
V gene: TRBV6-1
J gene: TRBJ2-4
clone size: -
CDR3 protein: CASSERGRPVDIQYF
CDR3 DNA: TGTGCCAGCAGTGAAAGGGGGCGACCTGTCGACATTCAATACTTC

D gene: -
V gene: TRBV2
J gene: TRBJ2-1
clone size: -
CDR3 protein: CASNGGYTSSYNEQFF
CDR3 DNA: TGTGCCAGCAATGGGGGGTACACTAGCTCCTACAATGAGCAGTTCTTC

D gene: -
V gene: TRBV25-1
J gene: TRBJ2-7
clone size: few
CDR3 protein: CASSEGQGNHEQYF
CDR3 DNA: TGTGCCAGCAGTGAGGGGCAGGGAAACCACGAGCAGTACTTC

D gene: -
V gene: TRBV9
J gene: TRBJ1-2
clone size: few
CDR3 protein: CASSVTGSRNYGYTF
CDR3 DNA: TGTGCCAGCAGCGTAACAGGGTCCCGGAATTATGGCTACACCTTC

D gene: TRBD2
V gene: TRBV29-1
J gene: TRBJ2-1
clone size: -
CDR3 protein: CSVERRGGSSYNEQFF
CDR3 DNA: TGCAGCGTTGAGAGGCGCGGGGGGAGCTCCTACAATGAGCAGTTCTTC

D gene: TRBD2
V gene: TRBV19
J gene: TRBJ2-7
clone size: -
CDR3 protein: CASSTQRGNSYEQYF
CDR3 DNA: TGTGCCAGTAGTACACAGCGGGGGAACTCCTACGAGCAGTACTTC

D gene: -
V gene: TRBV7-2
J gene: TRBJ1-6
clone size: few
CDR3 protein: CASSLEGHSPLHF
CDR3 DNA: TGTGCCAGCAGCTTAGAGGGCCATTCACCCCTCCACTTT

D gene: -
V gene: TRBV27
J gene: TRBJ2-7
clone size: -
CDR3 protein: CASIKNLGAGYEQYF
CDR3 DNA: TGTGCCAGCATAAAAAACCTGGGAGCAGGCTACGAGCAGTACTTC

D gene: TRBD1
V gene: TRBV5-6
J gene: TRBJ2-1
clone size: few
CDR3 protein: CASSFDLDRGDEQFF
CDR3 DNA: TGTGCCAGCAGCTTTGATTTAGACAGGGGCGATGAGCAGTTCTTC

D gene: TRBD1
V gene: TRBV29-1
J gene: TRBJ2-3
clone size: -
CDR3 protein: CSVDTGGDTQYF
CDR3 DNA: TGCAGCGTGGACACAGGGGGCGATACGCAGTATTTT

D gene: -
V gene: TRBV6-5
J gene: TRBJ2-1
clone size: -
CDR3 protein: CASSYRPNSNEQFF
CDR3 DNA: TGTGCCAGCAGTTACCGCCCCAATTCCAATGAGCAGTTCTTC

D gene: -
V gene: TRBV7-2
J gene: TRBJ2-5
clone size: few
CDR3 protein: CASSSKQIQETQYF
CDR3 DNA: TGTGCCAGCAGCTCCAAACAGATTCAAGAGACCCAGTACTTC

D gene: -
V gene: TRBV5-1
J gene: TRBJ2-5
clone size: many
CDR3 protein: CASSLGSDQETQYF
CDR3 DNA: TGCGCCAGCAGCTTGGGGTCCGACCAAGAGACCCAGTACTTC

D gene: TRBD2
V gene: TRBV7-2
J gene: TRBJ2-5
clone size: few
CDR3 protein: CASSGAGGGAGEQYF
CDR3 DNA: TGTGCCAGCAGCGGTGCTGGCGGGGGGGCCGGTGAGCAGTACTTC

D gene: -
V gene: TRBV20-1
J gene: TRBJ2-5
clone size: few
CDR3 protein: CSARRGQTQYF
CDR3 DNA: TGCAGTGCGCGCCGGGGGCAGACCCAGTACTTC

D gene: -
V gene: TRBV4-1
J gene: TRBJ2-2
clone size: few
CDR3 protein: CASSPGDGSSSTGELFF
CDR3 DNA: TGCGCCAGCAGCCCCGGAGATGGGTCGTCGAGCACCGGGGAGCTGTTTTTT

D gene: -
V gene: TRBV4-3
J gene: TRBJ2-1
clone size: -
CDR3 protein: CASSQTGFGSDEQFF
CDR3 DNA: TGCGCCAGCAGCCAGACAGGCTTTGGCTCGGATGAGCAGTTCTTC

D gene: -
V gene: TRBV7-2
J gene: TRBJ1-6
clone size: few
CDR3 protein: CASSLGVRGSPLHF
CDR3 DNA: TGTGCCAGCAGCTTAGGGGTACGAGGGTCACCCCTCCACTTT